The next 16 T cell receptor beta chains were all read from a single sample in a study of T-cell reconstitution after alpha-beta-depleted transplantation in children. Using unique molecular identifiers, the investigators prepared the TCRbeta library. From the PCR reads, TCRdb called clonotypes with MiXCR, one entry per CDR3 protein. The sample lists around 22,000 distinct CDR3 sequences, 11% occurring once. The specimen was PBMCs from the stem cell graft donor, collected from the stem cell graft. These receptors all stem from a human donor who donated a stem cell graft to a child with chronic granulomatous disease.

The sample holds many counts of this clonotype. This chain connects TRBV20-1 to TRBJ1-1; tentative D call: TRBD1 (6 bases). In germline, CDR1 is DFQATT, CDR2 SNEGSKA (reference sequence). V gave up 1 base and J gave up 6 bases, with 18 bases separating them. CDR3 length: 15 residues. CDR3 loop: CSARARQDSRAEAFF. The CDR3 DNA reads TGCAGTGCTAGAGCCCGACAGGATTCACGCGCTGAAGCTTTCTTT.

Ten or more counts support this clonotype. The CDR3 sequence: CASNDGSADTQYF. CDR3 bases: TGCGCCAGCAATGACGGGAGCGCAGATACGCAGTATTTT. V gene TRBV5-1 combines with J gene TRBJ2-3, with D tentatively TRBD2 (6 bases). Trimming shortened V by 6 bases and J by 4 bases, and 12 bases separated the two germline ends. Germline CDR1 and CDR2: SGHRS and YFSETQ. This CDR3 contains 13 residues.

This clonotype was observed many times. The V and J genes are TRBV20-1 and TRBJ2-3; D is perhaps TRBD2 (6 bases). Germline loops: CDR1 DFQATT, CDR2 SNEGSKA (reference sequence). The CDR3 consists of 16 residues. V gave up 5 bases and J gave up 6 bases, with 24 bases separating them. CDR3 sequence (DNA): TGCAGTGCTTCATCCGGGACTGACGGCTTGCCGGATACGCAGTATTTT. This translates into CSASSGTDGLPDTQYF.

This clonotype was found many times. V usage is TRBV4-2 and J usage is TRBJ2-2; 9 bases line up with TRBD1. J lost 6 bases, V lost 3 bases, and 11 bases had no gene match. The CDR3 covers 17 residues. Germline CDR1 reads LGHNA; CDR2 reads YNFKEQ. The CDR3 spells CASSQAGTGSRSGELFF. CDR3 DNA sequence: TGTGCCAGCAGCCAGGCCGGGACAGGGAGTCGTTCCGGGGAGCTGTTTTTT.

This clonotype was seen repeatedly, ten times or more. The J gene is TRBJ1-5, the V gene TRBV3-1; weak D call: TRBD1 (5 bases). V shed 1 base and J shed 7 bases, with 14 bases lying between them. This CDR3 contains 15 residues. Germline assignment: CDR1 LGHDT and CDR2 YNNKEL (reference sequence). CDR3: CASSQVKGVSQPQHF. Written as DNA, the CDR3 is TGTGCCAGCAGCCAAGTTAAAGGGGTGAGCCAGCCCCAGCATTTT.

Comment on this clonotype: This may be a read error, as it is one base from a much larger clone. The chain is built from TRBV2 and TRBJ2-1; D gene unclear. Germline lookup yields CDR1 SNHLY and CDR2 FYNNEI. Trimming took off 2 bases at V and 8 bases at J, with 7 bases between the two ends. The CDR3 totals 12 residues. The chain's CDR3 is CASSEQCHEQFF. In DNA form, the CDR3 reads TGTGCCAGCAGTGAACAGTGTCATGAGCAGTTCTTC. Supplemented by reference TRBV2 and TRBJ2-1, the full variable domain reads EPEVTQTPSHQVTQMGQEVILRCVPISNHLYFYWYRQILGQKVEFLVSFYNNEISEKSEIFDDQFSVERPDGSNFTLKIRSTKLEDSAMYFCASSEQCHEQFFGPGTRLTVL.

Many counts were recorded for this clonotype. The chain has TRBV27 and TRBJ2-7; D remains ambiguous. This CDR3 is 15 amino acids long. The ends were cut back, 0 bases at V and 4 bases at J, with 13 bases in the middle. The germline V gene encodes CDR1 MNHEY and CDR2 SMNVEV (reference sequence). DNA of the CDR3: TGTGCCAGCAGTTTATCATACCCTCCCCAGTACGAGCAGTACTTC. Residues: CASSLSYPPQYEQYF.

This clonotype was counted ten times or more. This chain uses TRBV7-9 with TRBJ1-2; D gene unclear. Between the trimmed V and J ends, which lost 4 bases and 6 bases, there was a span of 12 bases. CDR1 SEHNR and CDR2 FQNEAQ come from the germline V gene (reference sequence). The CDR3 totals 13 residues. The CDR3 loop reads CASSSTSLNGYTF. The DNA for the CDR3 is TGTGCCAGCAGCTCCACATCGCTTAATGGCTACACCTTC. The full variable domain, completed using reference TRBV7-9 and TRBJ1-2, is DTGVSQNPRHKITKRGQNVTFRCDPISEHNRLYWYRQTLGQGPEFLTYFQNEAQLEKSRLLSDRFSAERPKGSFSTLEIQRTEQGDSAMYLCASSSTSLNGYTFGSGTRLTVV.

This clonotype was observed at least ten times. The chain joins TRBV20-1 to TRBJ1-3; D remains ambiguous. CDR1 and CDR2 from the germline V gene are DFQATT and SNEGSKA (reference sequence). CDR3 size: 14 residues. Trimming cost V 3 bases and J 0 bases, with 9 bases left between them. The CDR3 DNA reads as TGCAGTGCTAGCCGAGACAACTCTGGAAACACCATATATTTT. Protein product: CSASRDNSGNTIYF.

The CDR3 protein is CSATRDRRNTDTQYF. The CDR3 DNA is TGCAGTGCTACCCGGGACAGGCGAAACACAGATACGCAGTATTTT. V gene TRBV20-1 combines with J gene TRBJ2-3; 8 positions agree with TRBD1. V shed 4 bases, J shed 2 bases, and the junction held 8 bases outside the gene matches. The CDR3 consists of 15 residues. The V gene's germline CDR1 is DFQATT and CDR2 SNEGSKA (reference sequence).

This clonotype was picked up many times. The rearrangement links TRBV19 to TRBJ1-1; D is unresolved. This CDR3 contains 13 residues. Germline V gene data show CDR1 as LNHDA and CDR2 as SQIVND (reference sequence). The V and J ends lost 5 bases and 6 bases respectively, with 13 bases between them. The CDR3 loop is CASSWTKNSEAFF. Here the CDR3 DNA reads TGTGCCAGTAGTTGGACGAAAAACTCTGAAGCTTTCTTT.

This clonotype was recorded many times. The chain recombines TRBV5-1 with TRBJ1-2; D gene ambiguous. The CDR3 is made up of 12 amino acids. Per the germline V gene, CDR1 is SGHRS and CDR2 is YFSETQ. The V end was cut by 5 bases, the J end by 8 bases, with 13 bases between. The CDR3 sequence is CASRPGTKGYTF. The CDR3 DNA is TGCGCCAGCAGGCCGGGTACTAAGGGCTACACCTTC.

This clonotype ranks as medium-sized. This sequence joins TRBV6-5 and TRBJ2-2; D is possibly TRBD1 (5 bases). Germline CDR1 reads MNHEY; CDR2 reads SVGAGI. This CDR3 is 14 amino acids long. The V end lost 1 base, the J end lost 5 bases, and 8 bases lay between the germline ends. The CDR3 reads CASSYLTVTGELFF. CDR3 bases: TGTGCCAGCAGTTACTTGACAGTTACCGGGGAGCTGTTTTTT.

This clonotype was counted ten times or more. The chain joins TRBV27 to TRBJ1-4; TRBD1 agrees at 7 bases. Germline V CDR1 and CDR2: MNHEY, SMNVEV (reference sequence). Trimming at V came to 8 bases and at J to 8 bases, leaving 14 bases not matched to a gene. This CDR3 spans 15 amino acids. The CDR3 DNA reads TGTGCCAGCGGGGTGGGACAGCGGCTTGGGGAAAAACTGTTTTTT. Translating it yields CASGVGQRLGEKLFF.

This chain uses TRBV5-1 with TRBJ1-2; TRBD1 matches 8 bases. Germline trimming cut 3 bases from V and 4 bases from J; bases unmatched to any gene: 11. The germline V gene has CDR1 SGHRS and CDR2 YFSETQ. The CDR3 spans 16 residues. CDR3 protein: CASSSRTGRFGYGYTF. In nucleotides, the CDR3 is TGCGCCAGCAGCTCGAGGACAGGGCGCTTTGGCTATGGCTACACCTTC.

This clonotype occurred many times. The chain recombines TRBV5-5 with TRBJ2-2; D ambiguous. Per the germline V gene, CDR1 is SGHKS and CDR2 is YYEKEE (reference sequence). Trimming removed 0 bases from V and 1 base from J, with 4 bases in between. This CDR3 is 14 amino acids long. The CDR3 loop reads CASSLDRNTGELFF. CDR3 sequence (DNA): TGTGCCAGCAGCTTGGACAGGAACACCGGGGAGCTGTTTTTT.